These 32 T cell receptor beta chains were all obtained from the same sample, sequenced in a study of Graves' ophthalmopathy and Graves' hyperthyroidism. RNA transcripts were the source from which TCR beta CDR3 regions were amplified. First-round RT-PCR with HTBI primers preceded a second-round multiplex PCR. TCRdb called the multiplex PCR reads again in MiXCR, with one record for every CDR3 protein. Found here are under 350,000 distinct CDR3 sequences, roughly a sixth of them singletons; the top ten hold 9% to 15%. Sequenced sample: peripheral blood. These receptors all come from an adult man with Graves' ophthalmopathy.

This clonotype was seen a handful of times. The gene calls are TRBV12-3 or TRBV12-4 and TRBJ1-3; the D is unclear. The CDR3 is 16 amino acids. With 6 bases removed from V and 4 bases from J, the gap between germline ends came to 19 bases. The CDR3 loop is CASSLLAGKAGNTIYF. For the CDR3, the DNA is TGTGCCAGCAGCCTCCTTGCCGGGAAGGCCGGAAACACCATATATTTT.

This clonotype was recorded at least ten times. The rearrangement uses TRBV20-1 and TRBJ1-2; the match to TRBD1 covers 7 bases. Germline lookup yields CDR1 DFQATT and CDR2 SNEGSKA (reference sequence). With 7 bases clipped from V and 8 bases from J, the junction kept 13 bases outside the gene matches. This CDR3 comprises 13 residues. CDR3 sequence reads: CSGSMTGRSGYTF. CDR3 DNA sequence: TGCAGTGGATCCATGACAGGGAGGAGCGGCTACACCTTC.

The sample holds many counts of this clonotype. The chain recombines TRBV6-2 or TRBV6-3 with TRBJ1-5, with D tentatively TRBD1 (6 bases). The CDR3 length is 14 residues. Trimming stripped 7 bases from V and 5 bases from J, with 15 bases between. Germline V lookup: CDR1 MNHEY, CDR2 SVGEGT. The CDR3 bases are TGTGCCAGCAAAAATGGGGGGCCCGATCAGCCCCAGCATTTT. It codes for CASKNGGPDQPQHF.

The CDR3 is CSASAAGSGHYGYTF. The CDR3 DNA reads as TGCAGTGCTAGCGCGGCAGGGTCGGGGCACTATGGCTACACCTTC. The rearrangement joins TRBV20-1 to TRBJ1-2; possible D gene TRBD1, 5 bases. The V and J ends lost 3 bases and 3 bases respectively, with 17 bases between them. The CDR3 contains 15 residues. CDR1 is DFQATT, CDR2 SNEGSKA, per germline (reference sequence).

This clonotype was counted ten times or more. The chain is built from TRBV30 and TRBJ1-2; TRBD1 is a possible D gene (5 bases). Germline lookup yields CDR1 GTSNPN and CDR2 SVGIG (reference sequence). Between the trimmed V and J ends, which lost 2 bases and 4 bases, there was a span of 14 bases. The CDR3 has 14 amino acids. CDR3: CAWSPARATYGYTF. The CDR3 nucleotides are TGTGCCTGGAGTCCGGCCAGGGCGACCTATGGCTACACCTTC. The full variable domain, with the rest looked up from reference TRBV30 and TRBJ1-2, is SQTIHQWPATLVQPVGSPLSLECTVEGTSNPNLYWYRQAAGRGLQLLFYSVGIGQISSEVPQNLSASRPQDRQFILSSKKLLLSDSGFYLCAWSPARATYGYTFGSGTRLTVV.

This sequence joins TRBV4-1 and TRBJ2-7, with 8 positions matching TRBD1. The CDR3 has 16 amino acids. Germline CDR1 MGHRA, CDR2 YSYEKL. Unmatched junction bases numbered 7, after V lost 0 bases and J lost 3 bases. In nucleotides, the CDR3 is TGCGCCAGCAGCCAAGAAATGGGGACAGGAGACTACGAGCAGTACTTC. The encoded protein is CASSQEMGTGDYEQYF.

This clonotype was seen just once. A read error may account for a junction end that differs from germline. This CDR3 reads CASSLTVSGNTLYF. CDR3 bases: TGCGCCAGCAGCTTGACGGTTTCTGGAAACACCTTATATTTT. The rearrangement joins TRBV5-1 to TRBJ1-3; no definite D call. The CDR3 sequence is 14 residues long. Germline V gene sequence: CDR1 SGHRS, CDR2 YFSETQ.

Regarding this clonotype: At one boundary the junction diverges from the germline segment, which might be a read error. The chain is built from TRBV28 and TRBJ2-5, with 7 bases aligning to TRBD1. This CDR3 is built from 14 residues. Germline-derived CDR1 and CDR2 are MDHEN and SYDVKM. The CDR3 nucleotides read TGTGCCAGCTGTTCGGGACAGTTCCAAGAGCCCCAGTACTTC. The encoded protein is CASCSGQFQEPQYF.

Many counts were recorded for this clonotype. CDR3 amino acids: CASRSWERMNTEAFF. The CDR3 DNA follows: TGTGCCAGCAGGAGCTGGGAGCGCATGAACACTGAAGCTTTCTTT. The chain couples TRBV6-2 or TRBV6-3 to TRBJ1-1; D is unclear. V shed 6 bases and J shed 0 bases, with 14 bases lying between them. The germline V gene encodes CDR1 MNHEY and CDR2 SVGEGT. The CDR3 loop spans 15 amino acids.

The sample holds many counts of this clonotype. Being one base from a much bigger clone, this may be a read error. The chain uses TRBV7-2 and TRBJ1-6; the D is unclear. The CDR3 is 13 amino acids. Germline V lookup: CDR1 SGHTA, CDR2 FQGNSA. The CDR3 DNA reads as TGTGCCAGCAGCCTCCCCGTAGGTTCACCCTTCCACTTT. This encodes CASSLPVGSPFHF.

Relative to its sample, this clonotype is medium-sized. The chain carries TRBV24-1 and TRBJ2-7; 13 positions agree with TRBD2. J was trimmed by 2 bases and V by 5 bases; bases with no gene match: 2. Germline V lookup: CDR1 KGHDR, CDR2 SFDVKD. The CDR3 totals 15 residues. Written as DNA, the CDR3 is TGTGCCACCAGTGGAGGGACTAGCGGGGCCTACGAGCAGTACTTC. This encodes CATSGGTSGAYEQYF.

This clonotype was recorded at least ten times. The chain joins TRBV6-4 to TRBJ2-6, with TRBD1 matching over 7 bases. This CDR3 has 17 residues. The germline V gene encodes CDR1 MRHNA and CDR2 SNTAGT. The J segment lost 0 bases and the V segment lost 5 bases, leaving 7 bases of the junction unmatched. CDR3: CASSRGGPSSGANVLTF. CDR3 DNA sequence: TGTGCCAGCAGTAGAGGGGGCCCGAGCTCTGGGGCCAACGTCCTGACTTTC.

The chain recombines TRBV20-1 with TRBJ2-7; 9 bases fit TRBD2. The V gene end was trimmed by 6 bases and the J gene end by 6 bases; junction bases not matched to a gene: 12. The V gene's germline CDR1 is DFQATT and CDR2 SNEGSKA (reference sequence). This CDR3 comprises 14 residues. The CDR3 protein is CSAKAAGGGLEQYF. The CDR3 DNA sequence: TGCAGTGCCAAGGCGGCGGGAGGGGGACTCGAGCAGTACTTC.

This clonotype was recorded at least ten times. The genes are TRBV12-5 and TRBJ1-2; a weak D match, TRBD1 (6 bases). V was pared by 4 bases and J by 3 bases, with 12 bases between. CDR3 length equals 14 residues. Germline lookup yields CDR1 LGHNT and CDR2 FRNRAP. Written as DNA, the CDR3 is TGTGCTAGTGGTTCCTCGTGGACAGACTATGGCTACACCTTC. Translated: CASGSSWTDYGYTF.

At least ten counts were recorded for this clonotype. V usage is TRBV7-9 and J usage is TRBJ2-5, with D perhaps matching TRBD1 (5 bases). The CDR3 totals 15 residues. Germline loops: CDR1 SEHNR, CDR2 FQNEAQ (reference sequence). V shed 5 bases and J shed 5 bases, with 18 bases lying between them. The CDR3, as DNA: TGTGCCAGCAGCCCTCCGGACACTGGGGTGGAGACCCAGTACTTC. Translated, it gives CASSPPDTGVETQYF.

The chain uses TRBV6-1 and TRBJ1-2, with 9 bases identical to TRBD1. The V and J ends lost 6 bases and 4 bases, in that order; junction bases with no gene match: 9. Germline V gene data show CDR1 as MNHNS and CDR2 as SASEGT. The CDR3 extends over 15 amino acids. The DNA for the CDR3 is TGTGCCAGCAGCGAAAAGGGACAGGGTGGCTATGGCTACACCTTC. Encoded protein: CASSEKGQGGYGYTF.

The table lists this clonotype with many counts. The chain joins TRBV27 to TRBJ1-1; D is perhaps TRBD1 (6 bases). Trimming took 6 bases from V and 6 from J, leaving 11 bases between them. The CDR3 runs 12 residues. Germline V CDR1 and CDR2: MNHEY, SMNVEV (reference sequence). The CDR3 DNA is TGTGCCAGCAGCACAGGGTCCGCTGAAGCTTTCTTT. Amino acid sequence: CASSTGSAEAFF.

At least ten counts were recorded for this clonotype. This chain uses TRBV6-4 with TRBJ1-1; 9 bases are a match to TRBD1. The CDR3 length is 17 residues. The J segment lost 1 base and the V segment lost 6 bases, leaving 12 bases of the junction unmatched. The germline V gene encodes CDR1 MRHNA and CDR2 SNTAGT. Here the CDR3 DNA reads TGTGCCAGCAGCCCACGACAGGGGGACAGAAAGAACACTGAAGCTTTCTTT. Its translation is CASSPRQGDRKNTEAFF.

This clonotype was recorded at least ten times. The chain couples TRBV7-9 to TRBJ2-7; TRBD2 aligns across 10 bases. CDR1 is SEHNR and CDR2 is FQNEAQ in the germline V gene (reference sequence). The CDR3 totals 15 residues. V trimming: 4 bases; J trimming: 1 base; junction bases outside the gene matches: 4. The CDR3 protein is CASSSGTSESYEQYF. CDR3 coding DNA: TGTGCCAGCAGCTCCGGGACTAGCGAATCCTACGAGCAGTACTTC.

This clonotype appeared many times. This chain uses TRBV2 with TRBJ1-6; TRBD1 is a possible D gene (6 bases). The ends were cut back, 10 bases at V and 6 bases at J, with 10 bases in the middle. Germline CDR1 is SNHLY and CDR2 is FYNNEI. This CDR3 is 12 amino acids long. CDR3: CATTGLNSPLHF. CDR3 nucleotides: TGTGCCACAACAGGGCTTAATTCACCCCTCCACTTT.

This clonotype appeared many times. Since a much larger clone is just one base distant, this may be a read error. The rearrangement links TRBV30 to TRBJ1-6, with TRBD1 as a possible D gene (5 bases). CDR3 length: 12 residues. The V gene lost 5 bases and the J gene lost 10 bases, with 12 bases spanning the gap. Germline loops: CDR1 GTSNPN, CDR2 SVGIG (reference sequence). The CDR3 protein is CAWAQGRSPLHF. DNA of the CDR3: TGTGCCTGGGCGCAGGGCCGGTCACCCCTCCACTTT.

This clonotype was recorded many times. The chain uses TRBV19 and TRBJ2-7, with no clear D. The CDR3 totals 13 residues. V was cut by 5 bases and J by 2 bases, with 10 bases left in between. Germline values: CDR1 LNHDA, CDR2 SQIVND (reference sequence). CDR3 protein: CASSGYGTYEQYF. The CDR3 bases are TGTGCCAGTAGTGGATATGGGACCTACGAGCAGTACTTC.

Ten or more counts support this clonotype. The chain recombines TRBV10-3 with TRBJ1-2, with D unresolved. The germline V gene has CDR1 ENHRY and CDR2 SYGVKD. Between the trimmed V and J ends, which lost 8 bases and 4 bases, there was a span of 23 bases. The CDR3 spans 16 residues. In DNA form, the CDR3 reads TGTGCCATCTCAGGAGGAATTAGGTCCTATAGCTATGGCTACACCTTC. Its translation: CAISGGIRSYSYGYTF.

Concerning this clonotype: Given a much more abundant clone one base away, this may be a read error. The chain has TRBV7-9 and TRBJ2-5; D uncertain. The DNA end is a closer match to TRBJ2-1, so the J assignment may be wrong. Germline V gene lookup returns CDR1 SEHNR and CDR2 FQNEAQ (reference sequence). This CDR3 is built from 13 residues. CDR3 amino acids: CARSFLGLGEQFF. As DNA, the CDR3 is TGTGCCAGGAGCTTCCTAGGGTTGGGTGAGCAGTTCTTC.

This clonotype has more than one count but fewer than ten. The chain carries TRBV25-1 and TRBJ1-2; no definite D call. This CDR3 is built from 13 residues. Germline loops: CDR1 MGHDK, CDR2 SYGVNS. Between the trimmed V and J ends, which lost 6 bases and 2 bases, there was a span of 10 bases. The chain's CDR3 is CASSRGSNYGYTF. DNA of the CDR3: TGTGCCAGCAGCCGGGGATCAAACTATGGCTACACCTTC.

In its sample, this clonotype was seen a few times. The rearrangement links TRBV28 to TRBJ1-1, with 12 bases identical to TRBD1. Germline V lookup: CDR1 MDHEN, CDR2 SYDVKM. Losses at the gene ends were 6 bases for V and 10 bases for J; bases not matched to a gene: 12. There are 15 residues in the CDR3. The CDR3 region is CASRLFRDRGPGAFF. The CDR3 coding sequence is TGTGCCAGCAGACTATTCCGGGACAGGGGGCCGGGAGCTTTCTTT.

This clonotype has only one observation. The rearrangement links TRBV28 to TRBJ2-6; tentatively, D is TRBD1 (6 bases). Trimming pared 4 bases from V and 4 bases from J, leaving 14 bases between. CDR3 length: 16 residues. In germline, CDR1 is MDHEN, CDR2 SYDVKM. DNA of the CDR3: TGTGCCAGCAGTTCAAAGTACAGGGCGGGGGCCAACGTCCTGACTTTC. Translation gives CASSSKYRAGANVLTF.

This clonotype was counted between two and nine times. This chain connects TRBV9 to TRBJ2-2; TRBD2 is a possible D gene (6 bases). Between the trimmed V and J ends, which lost 0 bases and 6 bases, there was a span of 12 bases. Germline V gives CDR1 SGDLS, CDR2 YYNGEE. The CDR3 totals 15 residues. This CDR3 is CASSVDGSGSGELFF. CDR3 DNA sequence: TGTGCCAGCAGCGTAGACGGGAGTGGGTCCGGGGAGCTGTTTTTT.

The V call is TRBV30, the J call TRBJ1-1; 9 nucleotides match TRBD1. The CDR3 covers 18 residues. The ends lost 4 bases at V and 4 bases at J; junction bases unmatched: 19. Germline-derived CDR1 and CDR2 are GTSNPN and SVGIG (reference sequence). CDR3 amino acids: CAWNFPDRGVFLVTEAFF. CDR3 nucleotide sequence: TGTGCCTGGAACTTTCCGGACAGGGGTGTATTTCTGGTCACTGAAGCTTTCTTT.

This clonotype was seen at least ten times. V usage is TRBV29-1 and J usage is TRBJ1-1, with a tentative D call TRBD1 (6 bases). V was cut by 4 bases and J by 1 base, with 7 bases left in between. Germline lookup yields CDR1 SQVTM and CDR2 ANQGSEA. CDR3 size: 12 residues. CDR3 in amino acids: CSVGQANTEAFF. The CDR3 region has the DNA TGCAGCGTTGGACAGGCGAACACTGAAGCTTTCTTT.

This clonotype was counted ten times or more. The genes are TRBV20-1 and TRBJ2-4, with TRBD2 identical over 7 bases. The V segment lost 6 bases and the J segment 6 bases; nucleotides outside the gene matches: 5. Germline V lookup: CDR1 DFQATT, CDR2 SNEGSKA (reference sequence). The CDR3 is 12 amino acids. This CDR3 reads CSADREGNIQYF. The CDR3 region has the DNA TGCAGTGCGGATAGGGAGGGAAACATTCAGTACTTC.

J is TRBJ1-1 and V is TRBV6-5; D is ambiguous. Germline CDR1 and CDR2: MNHEY and SVGAGI. There are 13 residues in the CDR3. V shed 1 base and J shed 3 bases, with 6 bases lying between them. The CDR3 sequence is CASSYWDDTEAFF. The CDR3 nucleotides read TGTGCCAGCAGTTACTGGGATGACACTGAAGCTTTCTTT.